This TCR beta chain is drawn from a study of cytomegalovirus exposure and HLA in healthy donors. Researchers ran the PCR with 60 Vbeta and 13 Jbeta primers. Data came from immunoSEQ multiplex PCR; TCRdb stores just in-frame clones and leaves some out. Reported are around 210,000 clones; the ten largest clones contain approximately 0.98%. In regard to this clone: The antigen remains unidentified.

Regarding the study as a whole: Sequencing likely produced, as an artifact, a cluster of highly shared sequence variants.

Sample: PBMCs. This clonotype originated in a woman aged 25 to 39 in good health and CMV-seropositive.

In DNA, the CDR3 is TGCGCCAGCAGCTCGGGGACTACAAGTCAAGAGACCCAGTACTTC. It yields the protein CASSSGTTSQETQYF. The genes are TRBV5-1 and TRBJ2-5; 7 positions match TRBD2. Germline values: CDR1 SGHRS, CDR2 YFSETQ. After removal of 3 bases from V and 2 bases from J, the junction contained 7 bases not matched to a gene. There are 15 residues in the CDR3.